The 28 T cell receptor beta chains given below trace back to one sample, sequenced in a study of T cell repertoires in cytomegalovirus infection. One entry per CDR3 protein results from TCRdb running MiXCR on the reads. The sample yields hundreds of thousands of distinct CDR3 sequences, roughly 20% seen once. Sequencing was done on a sample of CD8+ T cells from PBMCs. The receptors shown here come from a human donor in good health (CMV status not recorded). Some clones in this sample may be carry-over from other donors' samples.

This clonotype was detected ten times or more. This chain joins TRBV27 and TRBJ1-1, with D uncertain. The CDR3 totals 13 residues. V lost 4 bases and J 2 bases, leaving 8 bases between the germline ends. Germline assignment: CDR1 MNHEY and CDR2 SMNVEV (reference sequence). The CDR3 DNA reads as TGTGCCAGCAGTTCCGGACGCAACACTGAAGCTTTCTTT. As protein: CASSSGRNTEAFF.

This clonotype was found once. The chain uses TRBV20-1 and TRBJ2-1, with D maybe TRBD2 (6 bases). V was cut by 3 bases and J by 7 bases, with 19 bases left in between. The CDR3 contains 15 residues. Germline-derived CDR1 and CDR2 are DFQATT and SNEGSKA (reference sequence). CDR3 protein: CSARELGGDSNEQFF. The CDR3 region has the DNA TGCAGTGCTAGGGAACTGGGCGGGGATTCGAATGAGCAGTTCTTC.

J is TRBJ2-7 and V is TRBV2; 10 bases fit TRBD1. The germline CDR1 and CDR2 sequences are SNHLY and FYNNEI. The CDR3 has 14 residues. With 5 bases clipped from V and 9 bases from J, the junction kept 10 bases outside the gene matches. The CDR3 coding sequence is TGTGCCAGCAGTTCCGGGACAGGGGCCCCCGTGCAGTACTTC. This sequence encodes CASSSGTGAPVQYF.

The rearrangement links TRBV29-1 to TRBJ1-3; D remains unclear. This CDR3 region has 13 residues. Trimming pared 6 bases from V and 7 bases from J, leaving 16 bases between. The germline gives CDR1 SQVTM, CDR2 ANQGSEA. The CDR3 loop is CSVGPGPENTIYF. CDR3 bases: TGCAGCGTGGGCCCAGGACCGGAGAACACCATATATTTT.

V is TRBV5-6 and J is TRBJ2-5; 13 nucleotides match TRBD2. Trimming took 2 bases from V and 1 from J; bases not matched to a gene: 5. Germline-derived CDR1 and CDR2 are SGHDT and YYEEEE. This CDR3 contains 17 residues. CDR3 loop: CASSFGLAGEVQETQYF. For the CDR3, the DNA is TGTGCCAGCAGCTTCGGACTAGCGGGGGAGGTCCAAGAGACCCAGTACTTC.

This clonotype has more than one count but fewer than ten. The V and J genes are TRBV4-1 and TRBJ1-2; D gene ambiguous. The CDR3 is made up of 14 amino acids. Germline-derived CDR1 and CDR2 are MGHRA and YSYEKL. Trimming shortened V by 0 bases and J by 7 bases, and 12 bases separated the two germline ends. The CDR3, as DNA: TGCGCCAGCAGCCAAGATAGAGGGTTGGCTGGCTACACCTTC. Residues: CASSQDRGLAGYTF.

This clonotype has only a few counts. V usage is TRBV7-8 and J usage is TRBJ1-5; D unclear. The germline V gene has CDR1 SGHVS and CDR2 FQNEAQ. The CDR3 contains 15 residues. The V and J ends lost 5 bases and 3 bases respectively, with 14 bases between them. CDR3 amino acids: CASSHFEGSNQPQHF. The CDR3 bases are TGTGCCAGCAGCCACTTCGAGGGATCCAATCAGCCCCAGCATTTT.

This clonotype was observed a handful of times. This chain joins TRBV10-3 and TRBJ1-3, with D possibly TRBD1 on 6 matching bases. The germline gives CDR1 ENHRY, CDR2 SYGVKD. V was clipped by 7 bases and J by 2 bases, with 12 bases between them. The CDR3 runs 14 residues. CDR3 bases: TGTGCCATCAAGGACAGTCCAACTGGAAACACCATATATTTT. Translated: CAIKDSPTGNTIYF.

The rearrangement uses TRBV7-2 and TRBJ2-3, with 7 nucleotides matching TRBD1. The germline gives CDR1 SGHTA, CDR2 FQGNSA. This CDR3 spans 13 amino acids. Germline trimming cut 5 bases from V and 5 bases from J; bases unmatched to any gene: 4. This chain's CDR3 is CASSGYRGDTQYF. The CDR3, as DNA: TGTGCCAGCAGCGGTTACAGGGGAGATACGCAGTATTTT.

This clonotype was detected a few times. The chain couples TRBV28 to TRBJ2-2; 9 bases align to TRBD2. The J segment lost 1 base and the V segment lost 6 bases, leaving 9 bases of the junction unmatched. This CDR3 is 17 amino acids long. Germline V gene data show CDR1 as MDHEN and CDR2 as SYDVKM. CDR3 residues: CASSFGASGMNTGELFF. CDR3 DNA: TGTGCCAGCAGCTTCGGGGCTAGCGGGATGAACACCGGGGAGCTGTTTTTT. The full variable domain, its missing parts supplied by reference TRBV28 and TRBJ2-2, is DVKVTQSSRYLVKRTGEKVFLECVQDMDHENMFWYRQDPGLGLRLIYFSYDVKMKEKGDIPEGYSVSREKKERFSLILESASTNQTSMYLCASSFGASGMNTGELFFGEGSRLTVL.

This clonotype was counted a few times. The V call is TRBV12-3 or TRBV12-4, the J call TRBJ2-7; 8 bases line up with TRBD2. V lost 5 bases to trimming and J lost 3 bases; unmatched junction nucleotides: 6. This CDR3 region has 14 residues. CDR3 region: CASSIGTRGYEQYF. The CDR3 DNA reads as TGTGCCAGCAGTATCGGGACTAGGGGCTACGAGCAGTACTTC.

The sample holds a few counts of this clonotype. The rearrangement uses TRBV28 and TRBJ1-5; D is undetermined. This CDR3 spans 14 amino acids. Germline V CDR1 and CDR2: MDHEN, SYDVKM. V was trimmed by 5 bases and J by 2 bases, leaving 10 bases between them. CDR3 amino acids: CASSPTRGNQPQHF. CDR3 DNA: TGTGCCAGCAGTCCTACCCGGGGCAATCAGCCCCAGCATTTT.

This clonotype showed up just a few times. The J gene is TRBJ2-2, the V gene TRBV12-3 or TRBV12-4; the match to TRBD1 covers 7 bases. V lost 5 bases, J lost 6 bases, and 6 bases stayed unmatched. There are 14 residues in the CDR3. This CDR3 is CASSELTGAGELFF. In DNA form, the CDR3 reads TGTGCCAGCAGTGAGTTAACAGGGGCCGGGGAGCTGTTTTTT.

This clonotype came up a few times. This chain joins TRBV19 and TRBJ2-3; D gene uncertain. The germline CDR1 and CDR2 sequences are LNHDA and SQIVND (reference sequence). Trimming took 6 bases from V and 0 from J, leaving 7 bases between them. The CDR3 sequence is 13 residues long. CDR3 in DNA: TGTGCCAGTAGCCCCATGAGCACAGATACGCAGTATTTT. Its protein product is CASSPMSTDTQYF.

This chain joins TRBV12-3 or TRBV12-4 and TRBJ2-5; 9 nucleotides line up with TRBD2. The V gene end was trimmed by 6 bases and the J gene end by 4 bases; junction bases not matched to a gene: 12. There are 16 residues in the CDR3. The DNA for the CDR3 is TGTGCCAGCAGCCCCGCCCGCGGGGGGGCCGTAGAGACCCAGTACTTC. Translated: CASSPARGGAVETQYF.

This clonotype was seen a handful of times. The V gene is TRBV15, the J gene TRBJ2-5; D unclear. This CDR3 has 13 amino acids. Germline values: CDR1 LNHNV, CDR2 YYDKDF (reference sequence). Between the trimmed V and J ends, which lost 5 bases and 5 bases, there was a span of 12 bases. CDR3 loop: CATSLGWSETQYF. The CDR3 nucleotides are TGTGCCACCAGCCTGGGATGGTCGGAGACCCAGTACTTC.

This clonotype was observed at least ten times. J is TRBJ1-1 and V is TRBV7-8, with no clear D. The V gene's germline CDR1 is SGHVS and CDR2 FQNEAQ. The CDR3 is made up of 16 amino acids. The germline V and J ends were trimmed by 3 bases and 0 bases, with 14 bases remaining between them. CDR3 nucleotide sequence: TGTGCCAGCAGCTTCAGCCGACCCCCTATGAACACTGAAGCTTTCTTT. Amino acid sequence: CASSFSRPPMNTEAFF. Full variable domain (missing parts from reference TRBV7-8 and TRBJ1-1): GAGVSQSPRYKVAKRGQDVALRCDPISGHVSLFWYQQALGQGPEFLTYFQNEAQLDKSGLPSDRFFAERPEGSVSTLKIQRTQQEDSAVYLCASSFSRPPMNTEAFFGQGTRLTVV.

This clonotype was picked up many times. This CDR3 is CASSSDFPNTEAFF. The CDR3 bases are TGTGCCAGCAGCTCGGACTTCCCGAACACTGAAGCTTTCTTT. This chain connects TRBV7-9 to TRBJ1-1; D unresolved. Germline values: CDR1 SEHNR, CDR2 FQNEAQ (reference sequence). The CDR3 covers 14 residues. The ends were cut back, 4 bases at V and 1 base at J, with 10 bases in the middle.

This clonotype was detected ten times or more. The rearrangement links TRBV7-9 to TRBJ2-5; 10 positions match TRBD2. The germline V gene encodes CDR1 SEHNR and CDR2 FQNEAQ (reference sequence). V lost 3 bases and J lost 3; bases outside the gene matches: 4. The CDR3 covers 15 residues. The CDR3, as DNA: TGTGCCAGCAGCTTCCTAAGCGGGGGGGAAGAGACCCAGTACTTC. Amino acid sequence: CASSFLSGGEETQYF.

Only a few counts were recorded for this clonotype. The rearrangement links TRBV14 to TRBJ1-4; tentatively, D is TRBD1 (6 bases). V was cut by 0 bases and J by 8 bases, with 13 bases left in between. This CDR3 contains 15 residues. Germline lookup yields CDR1 SGHDN and CDR2 FVKESK. CDR3 region: CASSQERGKREKLFF. The CDR3 DNA is TGTGCCAGCAGCCAAGAGAGGGGGAAGCGCGAAAAACTGTTTTTT.

The chain uses TRBV27 and TRBJ2-7; D perhaps matches TRBD2 (6 bases). CDR1 is MNHEY, CDR2 SMNVEV, per germline (reference sequence). The CDR3 contains 14 residues. Deletions cut 3 bases from V and 0 bases from J, with 9 bases between. Here the CDR3 DNA reads TGTGCCAGCAGTTTTGGAGGGAACTCCTACGAGCAGTACTTC. As protein: CASSFGGNSYEQYF.

The rearrangement uses TRBV2 and TRBJ1-1, with TRBD1 identical over 8 bases. This CDR3 contains 13 residues. V lost 7 bases and J lost 1; bases outside the gene matches: 2. Germline CDR1 and CDR2: SNHLY and FYNNEI. CDR3 sequence: CASIQGGNTEAFF. CDR3 coding DNA: TGTGCCAGCATACAGGGGGGGAACACTGAAGCTTTCTTT.

This clonotype occurred a few times. J is TRBJ1-1 and V is TRBV28; a weak D match, TRBD1 (5 bases). This CDR3 has 16 amino acids. V was cut by 7 bases and J by 2 bases, with 20 bases left in between. CDR1 and CDR2 (germline): MDHEN, SYDVKM. CDR3 sequence reads: CASNSGAWSSNTEAFF. The CDR3 region has the DNA TGTGCCAGCAACTCCGGGGCGTGGAGCTCAAACACTGAAGCTTTCTTT. The full variable domain, with the rest looked up from reference TRBV28 and TRBJ1-1, is DVKVTQSSRYLVKRTGEKVFLECVQDMDHENMFWYRQDPGLGLRLIYFSYDVKMKEKGDIPEGYSVSREKKERFSLILESASTNQTSMYLCASNSGAWSSNTEAFFGQGTRLTVV.

This clonotype was seen a handful of times. The chain joins TRBV20-1 to TRBJ2-7; D is ambiguous. The CDR3 has 13 residues. V lost 0 bases, J lost 2 bases, and 8 bases lay in between. In germline, CDR1 is DFQATT, CDR2 SNEGSKA (reference sequence). The CDR3 is CSAREASTYEQYF. CDR3 coding DNA: TGCAGTGCTAGAGAGGCGTCAACCTACGAGCAGTACTTC.

V usage is TRBV2 and J usage is TRBJ2-5, with D possibly matching TRBD2 (5 bases). Trimming removed 6 bases at V and 4 bases at J, with 12 bases between. CDR3 length equals 13 residues. Germline V gene sequence: CDR1 SNHLY, CDR2 FYNNEI. CDR3 DNA sequence: TGTGCCAGCAGGCAAAGCGGTGGAGAGACCCAGTACTTC. It encodes CASRQSGGETQYF.

Many counts were recorded for this clonotype. The rearrangement joins TRBV12-3 or TRBV12-4 to TRBJ2-7, with D hard to call. This CDR3 has 15 amino acids. V was pared by 6 bases and J by 1 base, with 16 bases between. CDR3 DNA sequence: TGTGCCAGCAGCCCCTCCATGGGCGGTTCCTACGAGCAGTACTTC. Translating gives CASSPSMGGSYEQYF.

The chain links TRBV20-1 to TRBJ2-5, with 10 bases fitting TRBD2. There are 15 residues in the CDR3. The V gene end was trimmed by 5 bases and the J gene end by 7 bases; junction bases not matched to a gene: 13. Germline V lookup: CDR1 DFQATT, CDR2 SNEGSKA (reference sequence). CDR3 amino acids: CSADVAGGSRGTQYF. As DNA, the CDR3 is TGCAGTGCTGATGTAGCGGGGGGCTCGAGGGGGACCCAGTACTTC.

J is TRBJ2-5 and V is TRBV5-4; D is perhaps TRBD2 (6 bases). Trimming left V 4 bases short and J 5 bases short, with 12 bases between. The CDR3 has 13 residues. The germline V gene encodes CDR1 SGHNT and CDR2 YYREEE (reference sequence). The CDR3 protein is CASSPWGVETQYF. The CDR3 region has the DNA TGTGCCAGCAGCCCGTGGGGGGTCGAGACCCAGTACTTC.